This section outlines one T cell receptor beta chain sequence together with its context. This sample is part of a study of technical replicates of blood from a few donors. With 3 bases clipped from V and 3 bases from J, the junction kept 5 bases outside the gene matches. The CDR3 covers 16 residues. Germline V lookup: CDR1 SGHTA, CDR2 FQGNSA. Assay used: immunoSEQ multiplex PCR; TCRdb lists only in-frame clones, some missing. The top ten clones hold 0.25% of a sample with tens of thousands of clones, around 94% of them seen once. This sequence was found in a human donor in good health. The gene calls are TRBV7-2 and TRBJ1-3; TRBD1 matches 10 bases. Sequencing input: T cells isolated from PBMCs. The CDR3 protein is CASSFRDRGFGNTIYF. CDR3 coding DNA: TGTGCCAGCAGCTTCCGGGACAGGGGATTTGGAAACACCATATATTTT.